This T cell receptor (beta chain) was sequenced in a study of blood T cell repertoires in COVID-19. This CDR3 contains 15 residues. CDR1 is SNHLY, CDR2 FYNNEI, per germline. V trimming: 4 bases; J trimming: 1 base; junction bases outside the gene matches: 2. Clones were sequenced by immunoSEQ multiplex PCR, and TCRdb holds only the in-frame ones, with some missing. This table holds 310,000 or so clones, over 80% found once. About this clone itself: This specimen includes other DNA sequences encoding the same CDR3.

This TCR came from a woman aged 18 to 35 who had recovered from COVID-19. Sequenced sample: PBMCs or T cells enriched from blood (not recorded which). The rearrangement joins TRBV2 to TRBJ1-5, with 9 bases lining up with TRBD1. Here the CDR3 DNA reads TGTGCCAGCAGTGGGGACAGGGTCAGCAATCAGCCCCAGCATTTT. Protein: CASSGDRVSNQPQHF.